These 9 T cell receptor beta chains were sequenced from one sample in a study of blood T cells in healthy people across ages. Through a sample-barcoded 5' primer and a J-beta primer mix, a second PCR was run for 7 to 11 cycles. TCRdb recomputed calls from the 5' RACE reads with MiXCR, one row per CDR3 protein. This sample has 1.8 million or so distinct CDR3 sequences, with about 39% found just once. Material: blood. The receptors were sampled from a human donor in good health.

This clonotype was observed a few times. The V gene is TRBV4-3, the J gene TRBJ2-5; the D is unclear. The J call may be faulty, since TRBJ2-7 better matches the DNA end. The germline V gene has CDR1 LGHNA and CDR2 YSLEER. The CDR3 contains 13 residues. Written as DNA, the CDR3 is TGCGCCAGCAGCCAAGGCTCGACGAGCGAGCAGTACTTC. Its translation: CASSQGSTSEQYF.

This chain connects TRBV10-3 to TRBJ2-7; D may be TRBD1 (6 bases). The CDR3 runs 16 residues. Trimming removed 3 bases at V and 3 bases at J, with 18 bases between. CDR1 ENHRY and CDR2 SYGVKD come from the germline V gene. CDR3 in amino acids: CAISDPGQPQLYEQYF. For the CDR3, the DNA is TGTGCCATCAGTGACCCCGGACAGCCTCAGCTCTACGAGCAGTACTTC.

V is TRBV4-2 and J is TRBJ1-1; D not resolved. Trimming stripped 6 bases from V and 1 base from J, with 15 bases between. Germline lookup yields CDR1 LGHNA and CDR2 YNFKEQ. This CDR3 comprises 15 residues. The CDR3: CASSFEITTNTEAFF. CDR3 nucleotides: TGTGCCAGCAGTTTTGAGATAACTACGAACACTGAAGCTTTCTTT.

This clonotype came up a few times. V is TRBV4-2 and J is TRBJ1-5; possible D gene TRBD1, 5 bases. Germline V gene lookup returns CDR1 LGHNA and CDR2 YNFKEQ. The CDR3 runs 16 residues. Trimming removed 4 bases from V and 3 bases from J, with 16 bases in between. CDR3 amino acids: CASSPHAGLFNQPQHF. CDR3 sequence (DNA): TGTGCCAGCAGCCCCCATGCGGGACTATTCAATCAGCCCCAGCATTTT.

V and J are TRBV10-3 and TRBJ2-3; 8 nucleotides line up with TRBD1. Trimming took 7 bases from V and 3 from J; bases not matched to a gene: 6. The CDR3 totals 14 residues. Germline V lookup: CDR1 ENHRY, CDR2 SYGVKD. This CDR3 is CAIKLQGETDTQYF. The CDR3 nucleotides read TGTGCCATCAAGCTACAGGGGGAAACAGATACGCAGTATTTT.

The chain joins TRBV29-1 to TRBJ1-2; 8 bases are shared with TRBD1. Germline-derived CDR1 and CDR2 are SQVTM and ANQGSEA. This CDR3 is built from 13 residues. The ends lost 4 bases at V and 3 bases at J; junction bases unmatched: 4. The CDR3: CSVAGGADYGYTF. DNA for the CDR3: TGCAGCGTTGCAGGGGGCGCGGACTATGGCTACACCTTC.

This chain uses TRBV6-6 with TRBJ2-5, with D maybe TRBD2 (7 bases). Germline CDR1 is MNHNY and CDR2 is SVGAGI (reference sequence). Trimming removed 7 bases from V and 4 bases from J, with 19 bases in between. The CDR3 covers 15 residues. The CDR3 DNA reads as TGTGCCAGCAACTCACTAGGGGGGGTTGGAGAGACCCAGTACTTC. This codes for CASNSLGGVGETQYF.

V and J are TRBV5-6 and TRBJ1-1, with TRBD1 identical over 12 bases. Germline V gene lookup returns CDR1 SGHDT and CDR2 YYEEEE. V lost 4 bases to trimming and J lost 4 bases; unmatched junction nucleotides: 14. This CDR3 contains 18 residues. CDR3 loop: CASSLSGTGGAWGTEAFF. The CDR3 DNA is TGTGCCAGCAGCCTCTCCGGGACAGGGGGCGCGTGGGGCACTGAAGCTTTCTTT.

This clonotype was picked up a small number of times. A read error may produce the germline difference seen at one junction end. The chain carries TRBV13 and TRBJ2-7; no definite D call. In germline, CDR1 is PRHDT, CDR2 FYEKMQ (reference sequence). The CDR3 length is 16 residues. CDR3 loop: CANSPPYGANRYEQYF. Here the CDR3 DNA reads TGTGCCAACAGCCCCCCATATGGAGCGAATAGGTACGAGCAGTACTTC.